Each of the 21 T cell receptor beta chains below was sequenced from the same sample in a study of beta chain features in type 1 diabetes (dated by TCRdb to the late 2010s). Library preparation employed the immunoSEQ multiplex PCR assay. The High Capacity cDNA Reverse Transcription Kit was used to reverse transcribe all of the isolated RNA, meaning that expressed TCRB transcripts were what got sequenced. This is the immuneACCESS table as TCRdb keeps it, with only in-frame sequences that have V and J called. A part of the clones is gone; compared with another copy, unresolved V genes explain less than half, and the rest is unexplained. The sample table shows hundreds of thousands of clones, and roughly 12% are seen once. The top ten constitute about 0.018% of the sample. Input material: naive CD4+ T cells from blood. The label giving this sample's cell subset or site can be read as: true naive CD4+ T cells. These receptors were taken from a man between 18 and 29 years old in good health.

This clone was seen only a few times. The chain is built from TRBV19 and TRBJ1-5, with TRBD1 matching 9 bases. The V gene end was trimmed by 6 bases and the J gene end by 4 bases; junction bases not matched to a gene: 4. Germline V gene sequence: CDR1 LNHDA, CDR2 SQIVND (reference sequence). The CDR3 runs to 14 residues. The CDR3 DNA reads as TGTGCCAGTAGGGCGGGACAGGGTAATCAGCCCCAGCATTTT. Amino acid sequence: CASRAGQGNQPQHF.

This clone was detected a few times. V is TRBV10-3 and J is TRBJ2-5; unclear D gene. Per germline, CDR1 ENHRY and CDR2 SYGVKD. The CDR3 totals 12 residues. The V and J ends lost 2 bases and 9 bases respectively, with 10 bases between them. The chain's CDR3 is CAISETHQAQYF. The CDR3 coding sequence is TGTGCCATCAGTGAGACTCACCAGGCCCAGTACTTC.

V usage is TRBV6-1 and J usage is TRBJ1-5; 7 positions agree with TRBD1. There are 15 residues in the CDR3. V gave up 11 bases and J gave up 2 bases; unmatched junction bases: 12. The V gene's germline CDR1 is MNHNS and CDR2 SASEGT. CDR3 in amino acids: CAYSEGAVGNQPQHF. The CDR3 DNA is TGTGCCTACTCGGAGGGGGCGGTTGGCAATCAGCCCCAGCATTTT.

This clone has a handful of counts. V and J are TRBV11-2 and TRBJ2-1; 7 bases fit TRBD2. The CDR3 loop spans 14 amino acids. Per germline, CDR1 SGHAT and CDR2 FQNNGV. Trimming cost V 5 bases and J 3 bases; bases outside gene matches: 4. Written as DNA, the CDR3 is TGTGCCAGCAGCCTCCGGGGGGACTACAATGAGCAGTTCTTC. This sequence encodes CASSLRGDYNEQFF.

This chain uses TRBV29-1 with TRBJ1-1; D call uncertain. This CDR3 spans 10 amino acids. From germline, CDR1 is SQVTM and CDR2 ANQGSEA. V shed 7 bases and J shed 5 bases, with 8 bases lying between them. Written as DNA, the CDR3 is TGCAGCGCTCGAGGTACTGAAGCTTTCTTT. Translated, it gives CSARGTEAFF.

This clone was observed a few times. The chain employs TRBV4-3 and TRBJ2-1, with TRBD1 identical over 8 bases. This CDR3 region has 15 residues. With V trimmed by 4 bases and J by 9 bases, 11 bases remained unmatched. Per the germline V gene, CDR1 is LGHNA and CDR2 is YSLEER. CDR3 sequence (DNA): TGCGCCAGCAGCCCACAAAGACAGGGGATGAGTGAGCAGTTCTTC. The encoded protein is CASSPQRQGMSEQFF.

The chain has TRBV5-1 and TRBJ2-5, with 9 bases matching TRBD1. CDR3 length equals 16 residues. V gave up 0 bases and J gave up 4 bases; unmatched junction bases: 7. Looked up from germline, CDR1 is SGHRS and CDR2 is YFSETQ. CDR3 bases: TGCGCCAGCAGCTTGGAAGGACAGGGGATCGGAGAGACCCAGTACTTC. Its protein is CASSLEGQGIGETQYF.

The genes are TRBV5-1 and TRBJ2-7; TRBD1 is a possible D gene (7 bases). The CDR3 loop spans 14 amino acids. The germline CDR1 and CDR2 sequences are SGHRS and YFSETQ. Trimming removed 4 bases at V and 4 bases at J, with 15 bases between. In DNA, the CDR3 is TGCGCCAGCAGCGCCGACAGGGAGGTTTACGAGCAGTACTTC. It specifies CASSADREVYEQYF.

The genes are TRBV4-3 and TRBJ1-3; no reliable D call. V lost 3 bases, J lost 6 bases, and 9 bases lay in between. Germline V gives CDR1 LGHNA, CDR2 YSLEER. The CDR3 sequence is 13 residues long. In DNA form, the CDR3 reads TGCGCCAGCAGCCATTGGGAGGAAAACACCATATATTTT. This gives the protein CASSHWEENTIYF.

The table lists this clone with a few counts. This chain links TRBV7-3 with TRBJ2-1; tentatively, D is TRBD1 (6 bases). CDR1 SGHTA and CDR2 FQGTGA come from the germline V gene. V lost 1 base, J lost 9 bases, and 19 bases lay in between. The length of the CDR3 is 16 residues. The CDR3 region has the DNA TGTGCCAGCAGCTTAAGTCGACAGGAGGTTGGGTTTGAGCAGTTCTTC. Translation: CASSLSRQEVGFEQFF.

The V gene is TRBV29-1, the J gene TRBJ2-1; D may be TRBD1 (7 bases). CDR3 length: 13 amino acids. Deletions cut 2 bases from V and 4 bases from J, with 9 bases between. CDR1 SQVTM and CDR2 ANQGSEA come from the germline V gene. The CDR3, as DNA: TGCAGCGTTGAACAGGGGGGTTACAATGAGCAGTTCTTC. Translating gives CSVEQGGYNEQFF.

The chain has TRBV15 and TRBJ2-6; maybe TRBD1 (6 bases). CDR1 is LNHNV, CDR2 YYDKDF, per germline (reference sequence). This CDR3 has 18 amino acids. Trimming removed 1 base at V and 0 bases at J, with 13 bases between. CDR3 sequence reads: CATSRGWTETSGANVLTF. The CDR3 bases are TGTGCCACCAGCAGAGGGTGGACAGAGACCTCTGGGGCCAACGTCCTGACTTTC.

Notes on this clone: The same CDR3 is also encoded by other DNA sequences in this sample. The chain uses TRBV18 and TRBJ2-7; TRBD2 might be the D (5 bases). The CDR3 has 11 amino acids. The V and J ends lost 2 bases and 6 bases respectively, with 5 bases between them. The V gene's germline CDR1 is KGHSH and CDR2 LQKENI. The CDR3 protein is CASSPEGEQYF. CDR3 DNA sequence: TGTGCCAGCTCACCAGAGGGCGAGCAGTACTTC.

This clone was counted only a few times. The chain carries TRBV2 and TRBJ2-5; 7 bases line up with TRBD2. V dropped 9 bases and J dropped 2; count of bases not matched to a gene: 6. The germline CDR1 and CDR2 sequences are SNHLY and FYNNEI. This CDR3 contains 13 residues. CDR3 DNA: TGTGCCAGGGGGCTAGCGGTTCAAGAGACCCAGTACTTC. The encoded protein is CARGLAVQETQYF.

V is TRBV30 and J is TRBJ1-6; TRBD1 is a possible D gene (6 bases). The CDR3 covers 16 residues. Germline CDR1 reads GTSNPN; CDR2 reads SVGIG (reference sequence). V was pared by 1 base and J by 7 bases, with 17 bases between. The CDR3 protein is CAWSEGDRTQNSPLHF. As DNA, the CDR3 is TGTGCCTGGAGTGAGGGCGACAGGACCCAGAATTCACCCCTCCACTTT.

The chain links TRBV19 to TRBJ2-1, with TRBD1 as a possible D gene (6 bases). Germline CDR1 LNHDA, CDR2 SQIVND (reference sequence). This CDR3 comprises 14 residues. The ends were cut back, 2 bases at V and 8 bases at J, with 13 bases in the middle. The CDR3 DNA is TGTGCCAGTAGTATAATCCAGGGGAGCGATGAGCAGTTCTTC. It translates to CASSIIQGSDEQFF. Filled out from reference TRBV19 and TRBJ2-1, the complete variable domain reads DGGITQSPKYLFRKEGQNVTLSCEQNLNHDAMYWYRQDPGQGLRLIYYSQIVNDFQKGDIAEGYSVSREKKESFPLTVTSAQKNPTAFYLCASSIIQGSDEQFFGPGTRLTVL.

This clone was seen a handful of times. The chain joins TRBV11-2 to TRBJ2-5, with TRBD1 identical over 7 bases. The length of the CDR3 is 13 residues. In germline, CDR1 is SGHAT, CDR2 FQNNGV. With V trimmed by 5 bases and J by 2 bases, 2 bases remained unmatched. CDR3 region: CASSGGQQETQYF. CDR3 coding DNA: TGTGCCAGCAGCGGGGGACAGCAAGAGACCCAGTACTTC.

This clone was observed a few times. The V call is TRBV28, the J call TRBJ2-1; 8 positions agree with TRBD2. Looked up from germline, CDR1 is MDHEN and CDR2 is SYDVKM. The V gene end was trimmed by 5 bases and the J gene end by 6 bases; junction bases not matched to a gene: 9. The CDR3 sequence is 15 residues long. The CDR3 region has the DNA TGTGCCAGCAGTCACCCGGGGGGGCCGGGCAATGAGCAGTTCTTC. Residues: CASSHPGGPGNEQFF. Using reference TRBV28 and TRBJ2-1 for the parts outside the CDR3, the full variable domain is DVKVTQSSRYLVKRTGEKVFLECVQDMDHENMFWYRQDPGLGLRLIYFSYDVKMKEKGDIPEGYSVSREKKERFSLILESASTNQTSMYLCASSHPGGPGNEQFFGPGTRLTVL.

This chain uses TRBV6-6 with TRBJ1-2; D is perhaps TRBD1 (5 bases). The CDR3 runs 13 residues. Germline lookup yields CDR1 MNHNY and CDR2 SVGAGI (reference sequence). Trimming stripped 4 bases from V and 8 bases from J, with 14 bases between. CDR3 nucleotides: TGTGCCAGCAGTTCCACGGGAGGGGAGGGCTACACCTTC. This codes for CASSSTGGEGYTF.

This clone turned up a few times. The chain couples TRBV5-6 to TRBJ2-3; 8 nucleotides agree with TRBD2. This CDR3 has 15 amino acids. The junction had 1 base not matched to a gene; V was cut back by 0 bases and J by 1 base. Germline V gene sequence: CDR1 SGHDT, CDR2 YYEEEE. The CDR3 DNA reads TGTGCCAGCAGCTTGGTGCGGGGGGGCACAGATACGCAGTATTTT. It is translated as CASSLVRGGTDTQYF.

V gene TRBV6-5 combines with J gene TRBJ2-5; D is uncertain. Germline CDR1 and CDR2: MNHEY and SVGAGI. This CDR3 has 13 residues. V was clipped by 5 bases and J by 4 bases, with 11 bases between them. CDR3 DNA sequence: TGTGCCAGCAGTGAACTTTTTGGAGAGACCCAGTACTTC. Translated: CASSELFGETQYF.